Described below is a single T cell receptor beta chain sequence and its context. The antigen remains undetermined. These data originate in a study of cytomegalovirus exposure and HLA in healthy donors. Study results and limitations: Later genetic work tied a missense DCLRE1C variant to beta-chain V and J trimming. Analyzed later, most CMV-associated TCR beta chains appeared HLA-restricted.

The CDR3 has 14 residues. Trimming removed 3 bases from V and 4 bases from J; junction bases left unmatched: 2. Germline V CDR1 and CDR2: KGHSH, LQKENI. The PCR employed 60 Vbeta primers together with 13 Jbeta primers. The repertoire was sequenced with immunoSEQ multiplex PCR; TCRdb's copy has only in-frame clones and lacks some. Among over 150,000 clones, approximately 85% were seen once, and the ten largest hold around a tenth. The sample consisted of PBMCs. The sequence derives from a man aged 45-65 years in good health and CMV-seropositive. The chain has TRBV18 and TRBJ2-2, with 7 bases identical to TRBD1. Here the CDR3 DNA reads TGTGCCAGCTCACCCAGGGACAGCACCGGGGAGCTGTTTTTT. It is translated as CASSPRDSTGELFF.